This TCR beta chain was observed in a study of T cells expressing NK-cell markers. Turning to the study itself: With respect to HCMV, most of the eight sequenced donors were seropositive, and one was seronegative.

The study's findings and limits: It is unclear if expanded NKG2C-expressing clones target HCMV antigens. In more than 5 donors, dominant CD3+CD56+NKG2C+ clones formed about 1.0-8% of CD8+ cells.

CDR3 length: 13 residues. The germline gives CDR1 SEHNR, CDR2 FQNEAQ (reference sequence). In regard to this clonotype: Its specificity is not known.

Beta-chain TCR cDNA was generated via 5'RACE template switching with UMIs. TCRdb reprocessed the 5' RACE reads and stores each CDR3 protein as one record, lacking DNA. Its table lists about 260,000 distinct CDR3 sequences. The material sequenced was blood T cells: a sorted CD56 or NKG2C T cell subset, CD4+ or CD8+ T cells, or bulk PBMC T cells (not recorded which). This sequence joins TRBV7-9 and TRBJ2-5. The receptor's source is a woman aged 18-70 years in good health. The chain's CDR3 is CASSLGPEETQYF.